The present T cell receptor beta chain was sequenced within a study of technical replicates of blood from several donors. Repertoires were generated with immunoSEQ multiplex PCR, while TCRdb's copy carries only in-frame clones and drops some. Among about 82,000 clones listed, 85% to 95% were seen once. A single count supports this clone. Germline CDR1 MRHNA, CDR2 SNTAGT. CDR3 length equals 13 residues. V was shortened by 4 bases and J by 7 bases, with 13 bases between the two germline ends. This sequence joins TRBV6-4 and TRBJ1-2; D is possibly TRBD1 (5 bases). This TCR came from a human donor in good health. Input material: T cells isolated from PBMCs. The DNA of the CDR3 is TGTGCCAGCAGTGGCGAAGGCACAGGTGGCTACACCTTC. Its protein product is CASSGEGTGGYTF.